Only a few counts were recorded for the clone carrying this T cell receptor (beta chain). Its antigen is not known. This entry comes from a study of cytotoxic CD8 clonotypes in ibrutinib-treated CLL. Turning to the study itself: Response samples were obtained once patients had received a median about 12 months of treatment, range 6 to 36.

Study findings and constraints: Pretreatment clonality was elevated relative to age-matched healthy donors and paralleled circulating CD8+ T-cell counts.

TCRdb's copy holds only in-frame clones and misses some; the assay was immunoSEQ multiplex PCR. The data show approximately 70,000 clones, 90% seen once. The specimen comprised PBMCs, sampled after 12 months of ibrutinib treatment. The sequence was obtained from a human donor with chronic lymphocytic leukemia.

DNA of the CDR3: TGTGCCAGCAGCTCTAGGTTACTAGCGGGAGATAGTAATGAGCAGTTCTTC. Translated, it gives CASSSRLLAGDSNEQFF. This chain links TRBV7-3 with TRBJ2-1; 11 nucleotides line up with TRBD2. The CDR3 has 17 amino acids. Germline trimming cut 4 bases from V and 7 bases from J; bases unmatched to any gene: 12. CDR1 is SGHTA, CDR2 FQGTGA, per germline.